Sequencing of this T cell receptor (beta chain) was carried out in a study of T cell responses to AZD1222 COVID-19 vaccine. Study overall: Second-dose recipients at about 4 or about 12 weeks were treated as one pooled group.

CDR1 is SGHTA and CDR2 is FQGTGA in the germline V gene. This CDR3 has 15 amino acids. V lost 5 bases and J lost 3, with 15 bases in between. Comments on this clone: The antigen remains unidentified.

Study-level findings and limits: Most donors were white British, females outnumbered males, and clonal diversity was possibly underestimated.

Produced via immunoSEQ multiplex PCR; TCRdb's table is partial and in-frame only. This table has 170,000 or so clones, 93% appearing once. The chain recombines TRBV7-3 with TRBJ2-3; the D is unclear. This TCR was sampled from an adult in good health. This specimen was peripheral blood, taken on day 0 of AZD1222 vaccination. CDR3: CASSQNGIRTDTQYF. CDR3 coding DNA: TGTGCCAGCAGCCAGAATGGGATTAGGACAGATACGCAGTATTTT.